A selection of T cell receptor beta chains follows, all from one sample in a study of neurological immune-mediated disorders. TCRdb processed the 5' RACE reads anew with MiXCR; each CDR3 protein has one entry. The table records 25,000 to 35,000 distinct CDR3 sequences, over 12% of them present only once. The sequencing sample was made of PBMCs. The source is a man aged 70 or older in good health. CDR3s include the opening cysteine and the closing phenylalanine or tryptophan. A D gene is named only where the DNA matches it firmly. Some rows have no size entry. The others give once, few or many, or a class for an expanded clone.

TRBJ1-2	few	-	TRBV5-5	TGTGCCAGCAGTCAGGACGGGGGCTATGGCTACACCTTC	CASSQDGGYGYTF
TRBJ1-2	many	TRBD1	TRBV27	TGTGCCAGCAGTCTCTCAGGGGGGTATAGCTACACCTTC	CASSLSGGYSYTF
TRBJ2-7	many	TRBD2	TRBV20-1	TGCAGTGCTAGGGTAGCGGGGGGGCCACCCTACGAGCAGTACTTC	CSARVAGGPPYEQYF
TRBJ2-5	many	-	TRBV24-1	TGTGCCACCAGTGATTTTCCCGGCAGCCAAGAGACCCAGTACTTC	CATSDFPGSQETQYF
TRBJ2-5	many	-	TRBV18	TGTGCCAGCTCATCTATGTTACAGACCCAGTACTTC	CASSSMLQTQYF
TRBJ2-5	many	TRBD2	TRBV12-3/TRBV12-4	TGTGCCAGCAGTCTCAGCGGGGTAAAGACCCAGTACTTC	CASSLSGVKTQYF
TRBJ2-7	many	TRBD1	TRBV7-2	TGTGCCAGCAGACCCACCGGGACAGACTACTCCGAGCAGTACTTC	CASRPTGTDYSEQYF
TRBJ2-1	many	-	TRBV19	TGTGCCAGTAGTGTCAAACAGGGTAATGAGCAGTTCTTC	CASSVKQGNEQFF
TRBJ2-7	-	-	TRBV12-3/TRBV12-4	TGTGCCAGCAGTCAGGGGGGGACCTCCTACGAGCAGTACTTC	CASSQGGTSYEQYF
TRBJ2-5	many	TRBD2	TRBV15	TGTGCCACCAGCAGGAGAGACCTAGCGGGGCAAGAGACCCAGTACTTC	CATSRRDLAGQETQYF
TRBJ1-2	many	-	TRBV6-5	TGTGCCAGCAGTTACTCGCGCCGCTTTACCGACGGCTACACCTTC	CASSYSRRFTDGYTF
TRBJ2-1	-	TRBD1	TRBV3-1	TGTGCCAGCAGTGACGGACAGGGGAACACTGAGCAGTTCTTC	CASSDGQGNTEQFF
TRBJ2-7	many	TRBD1	TRBV7-2	TGTGCCAGCAGCTTAGCAGGGGGCCTCAGCTCCTACGAGCAGTACTTC	CASSLAGGLSSYEQYF
TRBJ2-7	-	-	TRBV14	TGTGCCAGCAGCCAAGTACACTGGAGGGCCCCCCCCTACGAGCAGTACTTC	CASSQVHWRAPPYEQYF
TRBJ2-3	many	-	TRBV20-1	TGCAGTGCTATAGGGGGTAGCACAGATACGCAGTATTTT	CSAIGGSTDTQYF
TRBJ1-6	many	-	TRBV12-3/TRBV12-4	TGTGCCAGCAGACGGAGCTCCTATAATTCACCCCTCCACTTT	CASRRSSYNSPLHF
TRBJ1-1	many	-	TRBV6-2/TRBV6-3	TGTGCCAGCAGCCATCCAAACAGGGTCCATGAAGCTTTCTTT	CASSHPNRVHEAFF
TRBJ1-1	many	-	TRBV14	TGTGCCAGTCAGGGGCCAGGGTTGGGCACTGAAGCTTTCTTT	CASQGPGLGTEAFF
TRBJ1-5	many	TRBD1	TRBV20-1	TGCAGTGCAGTTGACAGGGAAGGATTTAATAGCAATCAGCCCCAGCATTTT	CSAVDREGFNSNQPQHF
TRBJ2-3	large	TRBD1	TRBV5-5	TGTGCCAGCAGCTCCAGGGGACAGGTCACAGATACGCAGTATTTT	CASSSRGQVTDTQYF
TRBJ2-1	many	TRBD2	TRBV29-1	TGCAGCGTTTGGCTCGGGGGGGACCGCGGTGAGCAGTTCTTC	CSVWLGGDRGEQFF
TRBJ2-5	many	TRBD1	TRBV28	TGTGCCAGCAGTTCCAACTACAGGGGGACTGAGACCCAGTACTTC	CASSSNYRGTETQYF
TRBJ2-7	many	TRBD1	TRBV9	TGTGCCAGCAGCGTAGAGGACAGGGGGAAGTACGAGCAGTACTTC	CASSVEDRGKYEQYF
TRBJ1-1	many	-	TRBV3-1	TGTGCCAGCAGCCAAGGGGTCGTCGAAGCTTTCTTT	CASSQGVVEAFF
TRBJ2-1	many	TRBD2	TRBV11-3	TGTGCCAGCAGCTTAGGTGGTAGCGGGGGGCCGGCAGTGGAGCAGTTCTTC	CASSLGGSGGPAVEQFF
TRBJ2-7	-	-	TRBV20-1	TGCAGTGCTAGAGATGGTGGGGGAAGCTCCTACGAGCAGTACTTC	CSARDGGGSSYEQYF
TRBJ1-1	-	-	TRBV24-1	TGTGCCACCAGTGATTTTTCTGGCAGCGGTGAAGCTTTCTTT	CATSDFSGSGEAFF
TRBJ2-3	-	-	TRBV12-3/TRBV12-4	TGTGCCAGCAGTTTGTGGACCACGTGGGATACGCAGTATTTT	CASSLWTTWDTQYF
TRBJ2-1	-	-	TRBV24-1	TGTGCCACCAGTGACCCCCGCGAGGGGGGGAATGAGCAGTTCTTC	CATSDPREGGNEQFF
TRBJ2-3	many	-	TRBV5-1	TGCGCCAGCAGCTTAGCGCGAGTTCTGAGTGCAGATACGCAGTATTTT	CASSLARVLSADTQYF
TRBJ2-1	many	TRBD2	TRBV18	TGTGCCAGCTCACCACCGGGAGCGGGAGTCTACAATGAGCAGTTCTTC	CASSPPGAGVYNEQFF
TRBJ2-3	once	-	TRBV5-1	TGCGCCAGCAGCTTGATGAGCTCAGATACGCAGTATTTT	CASSLMSSDTQYF
TRBJ2-2	-	-	TRBV5-5	TGTGCCAGTAGCTCCTATAAGGCAGTGAACACCGGGGAGCTGTTTTTT	CASSSYKAVNTGELFF
TRBJ1-2	many	TRBD1	TRBV7-3	TGTGCCAGCAGCTTATCCAGGGGGCATGGCTACACCTTC	CASSLSRGHGYTF
TRBJ2-2	many	TRBD1	TRBV30	TGTGCCTGGAATTTGGGACAGCTCAACACCGGGGAGCTGTTTTTT	CAWNLGQLNTGELFF
TRBJ2-4	many	TRBD1	TRBV6-5	TGTGCCAGCAGTTACGTGGCGGCCAGGGGGCCAACCATTCAGTACTTC	CASSYVAARGPTIQYF
TRBJ2-7	many	-	TRBV7-2	TGTGCCAGCAGCTTGATCCCAACCGACGAGCAGTACTTC	CASSLIPTDEQYF
TRBJ2-1	many	TRBD2	TRBV7-2	TGTGCCAGCAGCTTAGCGCGTGGCGGGGGGGGAATATATGAGCAGTTCTTC	CASSLARGGGGIYEQFF
TRBJ2-1	many	TRBD1	TRBV5-5	TGTGCCAGCAGCTTCCGGGACAGGGCGATGGAGCAGTTCTTC	CASSFRDRAMEQFF
TRBJ2-6	many	-	TRBV6-2/TRBV6-3	TGTGCCAGCAGTCACGAAGCTACTGGGGCCAACGTCCTGACTTTC	CASSHEATGANVLTF
TRBJ1-5	many	-	TRBV13	TGTGCCAGCAGCCGCCTTGAGGAACCCAATCAGCCCCAGCATTTT	CASSRLEEPNQPQHF
TRBJ1-1	many	-	TRBV20-1	TGCAGTGCTAGAGAGGGGGCGGGGGTTGAAGCTTTCTTT	CSAREGAGVEAFF
TRBJ2-7	-	TRBD1	TRBV14	TGTGCCAGCAGCCGGTCCTCCCCGGGACAGGGCCCCAACTACGAGCAGTACTTC	CASSRSSPGQGPNYEQYF
TRBJ1-1	many	-	TRBV20-1	TGCAGTGCTAGAGATCCCCTGGGGAACACTGAAGCTTTCTTT	CSARDPLGNTEAFF
TRBJ2-2	-	-	TRBV20-1	TGCAGTGCTAGAGTTGCGGGACGGGCCACCGGGGAGCTGTTTTTT	CSARVAGRATGELFF
TRBJ2-3	many	TRBD2	TRBV20-1	TGCAGTGCTAGCGGTAGCGGGGGGAGGACAGATACGCAGTATTTT	CSASGSGGRTDTQYF
TRBJ2-3	medium-sized	TRBD2	TRBV10-3	TGTGCCATCAGGGGCGGGAGCAGCGCAGATACGCAGTATTTT	CAIRGGSSADTQYF
TRBJ1-4	-	TRBD1	TRBV29-1	TGCATCGTCCCCGGGACAGGGGGCGCCCATAATGAAAAACTGTTCTTT	CIVPGTGGAHNEKLFF
TRBJ2-7	many	-	TRBV24-1	TGTGCCACCAGTGAAACAGAGCCCCCCACCTACGAGCAGTACTTC	CATSETEPPTYEQYF
TRBJ2-3	-	-	TRBV9	TGTGCCAGCAGCGTAGGACTAGGTGATGGGTATACGCAGTATTTT	CASSVGLGDGYTQYF
TRBJ2-3	many	-	TRBV6-6	-	CASSSSNGRARSFTDTQYF
TRBJ1-1	many	-	TRBV5-1	TGCGCCAGCAGCGGGGACAAGGGGAACACTGAAGCTTTCTTT	CASSGDKGNTEAFF
TRBJ2-3	many	-	TRBV15	TGTGCCACCAGCAGAGATCTCCGGGGAGCCGGTACAGATACGCAGTATTTT	CATSRDLRGAGTDTQYF